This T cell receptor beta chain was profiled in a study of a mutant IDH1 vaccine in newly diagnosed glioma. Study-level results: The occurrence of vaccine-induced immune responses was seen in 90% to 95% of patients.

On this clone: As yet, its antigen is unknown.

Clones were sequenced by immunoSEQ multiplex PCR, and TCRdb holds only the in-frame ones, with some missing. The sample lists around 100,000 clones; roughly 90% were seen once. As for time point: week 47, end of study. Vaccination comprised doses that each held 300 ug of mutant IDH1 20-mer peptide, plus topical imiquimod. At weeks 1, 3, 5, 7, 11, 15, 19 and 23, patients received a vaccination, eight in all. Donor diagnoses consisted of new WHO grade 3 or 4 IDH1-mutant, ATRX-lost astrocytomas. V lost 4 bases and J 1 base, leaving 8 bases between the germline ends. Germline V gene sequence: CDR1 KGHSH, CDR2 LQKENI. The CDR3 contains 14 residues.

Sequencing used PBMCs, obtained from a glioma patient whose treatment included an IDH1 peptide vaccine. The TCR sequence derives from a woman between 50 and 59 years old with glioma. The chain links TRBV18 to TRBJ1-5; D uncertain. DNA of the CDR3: TGTGCCAGCTCACTGCGGCCGAGCAATCAGCCCCAGCATTTT. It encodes CASSLRPSNQPQHF. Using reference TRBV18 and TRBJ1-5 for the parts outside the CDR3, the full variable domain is NAGVMQNPRHLVRRRGQEARLRCSPMKGHSHVYWYRQLPEEGLKFMVYLQKENIIDESGMPKERFSAEFPKEGPSILRIQQVVRGDSAAYFCASSLRPSNQPQHFGDGTRLSIL.